This TCR beta chain was captured by sequencing in a study of cytomegalovirus exposure and HLA in healthy donors. The study, taken as a whole, reports: Researchers reported in a later analysis that a missense DCLRE1C variant was tied to TCR beta V- and J-gene trimming. It was in a later analysis that TCR association rates were seen to vary by HLA locus, highest for DRB1 and lowest for HLA-C.

As for this clone: Its target is unknown.

A multiplex PCR was run with 60 Vbeta primers and 13 Jbeta primers. Libraries were prepared by immunoSEQ multiplex PCR; TCRdb keeps only in-frame clonotypes and omits some of them. The sample gives 100,000 to 120,000 clones, 60% to 80% of which show up once; 3.2% is in the top ten. Trimming removed 7 bases from V and 4 bases from J, with 16 bases in between. The CDR3 is 14 residues long. The germline CDR1 and CDR2 sequences are SGHTA and FQGNSA. This clonotype was sampled from a man aged 25 to 45 in good health and CMV-seronegative. The rearrangement joins TRBV7-2 to TRBJ2-5; tentative D call: TRBD2 (6 bases). Sequencing used PBMCs. The CDR3 loop is CASNPAAGRETQYF. CDR3 nucleotide sequence: TGTGCCAGCAACCCAGCGGCGGGGCGAGAGACCCAGTACTTC.